This T cell receptor (beta chain) derives from a study of OX40 agonist ivuxolimab in advanced cancers. Across the study: Patients undergoing dose escalation presented with hepatocellular carcinoma, melanoma, renal cell or head and neck cancer.

Only in-frame clones appear in the TCRdb table, and some are missing; sequencing was by immunoSEQ multiplex PCR. This table has around 74,000 clones, roughly 85% appearing once. In germline, CDR1 is SEHNR, CDR2 FQNEAQ (reference sequence). The CDR3 length is 15 residues. V was pared by 1 base and J by 7 bases, with 7 bases of the junction left unmatched. V is TRBV7-9 and J is TRBJ2-7; TRBD2 matches at 10 bases. The source of this sequence is an adult with an advanced solid tumor such as melanoma, head and neck, liver or kidney cancer. The sequences come from CD4+ or CD8+ T cells sorted from blood, collected in a trial of the OX40 agonist ivuxolimab. The CDR3 region is CASSLVASGGSEQYF. The CDR3 DNA is TGTGCCAGCAGCTTAGTGGCTAGCGGGGGCTCGGAGCAGTACTTC.